These 3 T cell receptor beta chains were sequenced from one sample in a study of T cells in localized non-small cell lung cancer. The method was immunoSEQ multiplex PCR; TCRdb's version includes in-frame clones alone and lacks a portion of them. Among 35,000 to 50,000 clones, around 75% were seen once, and the ten largest hold about 32%. Sample: PBMCs, taken before any cancer treatment. Receptor source: a woman aged 35-75 years with stage II squamous cell lung carcinoma.

The V call is TRBV18, the J call TRBJ1-1; D uncertain. The germline V gene has CDR1 KGHSH and CDR2 LQKENI. V lost 4 bases, J lost 4 bases, and 13 bases lay in between. The CDR3 runs to 14 residues. As DNA, the CDR3 is TGTGCCAGCTCACTCTGCGACGGGTGCACTGAAGCTTTCTTT. Translated, it gives CASSLCDGCTEAFF.

The genes are TRBV9 and TRBJ2-7, with a possible D match to TRBD1 (5 bases). The CDR3 extends over 14 amino acids. V lost 3 bases, J lost 1 base, and 11 bases lay in between. From germline, CDR1 is SGDLS and CDR2 YYNGEE. The CDR3: CASSESSGSYEQYF. CDR3 coding DNA: TGTGCCAGCAGCGAGTCATCAGGGTCCTACGAGCAGTACTTC.

The chain couples TRBV9 to TRBJ2-2; 9 positions match TRBD1. The germline CDR1 and CDR2 sequences are SGDLS and YYNGEE. The CDR3 consists of 14 residues. Trimming removed 4 bases from V and 6 bases from J; junction bases left unmatched: 4. CDR3 sequence reads: CASSNTGGPGELFF. CDR3 nucleotides: TGTGCCAGCAGCAATACAGGGGGCCCCGGGGAGCTGTTTTTT.